This TCR beta chain was identified during a study of blood T cell repertoires in COVID-19. Study overall: Sites across the United States, Italy and Spain contributed samples from acute and convalescent COVID-19.

Per the original methods: Amplification of reference gene primers provided the estimated nucleated cell counts. Libraries were prepared by immunoSEQ multiplex PCR; TCRdb keeps only in-frame clonotypes and omits some of them. That table gives V, J and clone size, and the DNA gave D and trimming. The sample contains around 300,000 clones, 85% of which appear only once. The CDR3 is made up of 16 amino acids. The V end was cut by 1 base, the J end by 3 bases, with 15 bases between. Germline CDR1 is LGHDT and CDR2 is YNNKEL (reference sequence). Cohort placement rested on clinical history that participants reported themselves. Recovery among Cohort 3 donors was established by two negative PCRs, clearance, or symptom resolution.

The rearrangement joins TRBV3-1 (or the pseudogene TRBV3-2) to TRBJ1-2; the D is unclear. Sequenced sample: PBMCs or T cells enriched from blood (not recorded which). The source is a woman between 45 and 60 years old who had recovered from COVID-19. The chain's CDR3 is CASSQASIGLHYGYTF. CDR3 nucleotide sequence: TGTGCCAGCAGCCAAGCCTCTATTGGGCTTCACTATGGCTACACCTTC.